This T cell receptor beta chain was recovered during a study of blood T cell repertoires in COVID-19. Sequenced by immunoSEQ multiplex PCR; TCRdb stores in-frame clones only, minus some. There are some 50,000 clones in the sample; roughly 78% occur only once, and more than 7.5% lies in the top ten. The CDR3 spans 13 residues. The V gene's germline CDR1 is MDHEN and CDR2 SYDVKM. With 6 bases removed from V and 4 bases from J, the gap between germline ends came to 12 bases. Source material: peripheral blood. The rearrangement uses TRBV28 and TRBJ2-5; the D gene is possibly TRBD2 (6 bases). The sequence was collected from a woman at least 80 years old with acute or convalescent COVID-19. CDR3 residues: CASRSGGRETQYF. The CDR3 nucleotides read TGTGCCAGCAGATCCGGAGGGAGAGAGACCCAGTACTTC.